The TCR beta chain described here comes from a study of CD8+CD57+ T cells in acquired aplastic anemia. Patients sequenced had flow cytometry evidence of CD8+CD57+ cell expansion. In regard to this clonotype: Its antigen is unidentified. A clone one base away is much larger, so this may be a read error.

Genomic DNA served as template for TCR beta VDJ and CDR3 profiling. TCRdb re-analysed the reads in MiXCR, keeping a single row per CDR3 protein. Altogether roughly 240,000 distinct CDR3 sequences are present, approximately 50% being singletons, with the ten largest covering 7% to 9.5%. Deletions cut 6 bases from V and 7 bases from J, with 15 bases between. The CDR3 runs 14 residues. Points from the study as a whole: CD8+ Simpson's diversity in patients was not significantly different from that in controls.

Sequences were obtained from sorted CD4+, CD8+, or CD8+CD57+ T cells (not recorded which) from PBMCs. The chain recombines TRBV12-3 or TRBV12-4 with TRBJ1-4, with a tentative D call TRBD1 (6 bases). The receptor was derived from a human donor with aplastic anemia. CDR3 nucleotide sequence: TGTGCCAGCAGCGTGACAGGTTCTAGTGAAAAACTGTTTTTT. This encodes CASSVTGSSEKLFF.